A single sample is the source of the 26 T cell receptor beta chains below, sequenced in a study of control samples from healthy donors and cancer patients. Sequencing used immunoSEQ multiplex PCR; TCRdb keeps in-frame clones, though not all of them. The sample contains a few hundred thousand clones, 90% of which appear only once. The specimen sequenced was PBMCs. These receptors were collected from a middle-aged man with head and neck cancer.

This rearrangement joins TRBV5-8 to TRBJ1-2; D is uncertain. Trimming shortened V by 2 bases and J by 11 bases, and 7 bases separated the two germline ends. The V gene's germline CDR1 is SGHTS and CDR2 YDEGEE. This CDR3 has 10 amino acids. This CDR3 is CASSLLGYTF. Written as DNA, the CDR3 is TGTGCCAGCAGCTTATTGGGATACACCTTC.

The V call is TRBV9, the J call TRBJ2-1; 9 nucleotides agree with TRBD2. CDR3 size: 17 residues. The ends lost 0 bases at V and 8 bases at J; junction bases unmatched: 12. Germline V gene data show CDR1 as SGDLS and CDR2 as YYNGEE. The CDR3 nucleotides are TGTGCCAGCAGCGTAGGCATCGGACTAGCGCGAGGGGATGAGCAGTTCTTC. It specifies CASSVGIGLARGDEQFF. Full variable domain (missing parts from reference TRBV9 and TRBJ2-1): DSGVTQTPKHLITATGQRVTLRCSPRSGDLSVYWYQQSLDQGLQFLIQYYNGEERAKGNILERFSAQQFPDLHSELNLSSLELGDSALYFCASSVGIGLARGDEQFFGPGTRLTVL.

This clone was observed a few times. This rearrangement joins TRBV4-3 to TRBJ2-1; D possibly uses TRBD1 or TRBD2 (5 bases each). V lost 1 base and J 4 bases, leaving 20 bases between the germline ends. Germline CDR1 is LGHNA and CDR2 is YSLEER. This CDR3 region has 18 residues. The CDR3 loop is CASSQAPSGTEGYNEQFF. CDR3 DNA: TGCGCCAGCAGCCAAGCTCCTTCCGGGACCGAGGGATACAATGAGCAGTTCTTC.

The chain joins TRBV24-1 to TRBJ1-2; maybe TRBD1 (5 bases). Germline V gene lookup returns CDR1 KGHDR and CDR2 SFDVKD. Trimming stripped 5 bases from V and 4 bases from J, with 7 bases between. CDR3 length: 12 residues. The CDR3 loop reads CATSVDSYGYTF. CDR3 coding DNA: TGTGCCACCAGTGTAGACAGCTATGGCTACACCTTC.

This clone was observed a single time. V is TRBV5-4 and J is TRBJ1-3, with D tentatively TRBD1 (6 bases). Looked up from germline, CDR1 is SGHNT and CDR2 is YYREEE (reference sequence). CDR3 size: 15 residues. With 4 bases removed from V and 5 bases from J, the gap between germline ends came to 16 bases. The CDR3 DNA is TGTGCCAGCAGCCCCCCTGGACAGCAAAGAAACACCATATATTTT. This translates into CASSPPGQQRNTIYF.

The V gene is TRBV10-3, the J gene TRBJ1-2; D gene ambiguous. CDR1 is ENHRY and CDR2 is SYGVKD in the germline V gene. Trimming took off 4 bases at V and 6 bases at J, with 12 bases between the two ends. This CDR3 region has 13 residues. The CDR3 loop is CAISVRSENGYTF. CDR3 coding DNA: TGTGCCATCAGTGTCAGGTCTGAGAATGGCTACACCTTC.

J is TRBJ2-7 and V is TRBV7-3; D perhaps matches TRBD1 (6 bases). From germline, CDR1 is SGHTA and CDR2 FQGTGA. The CDR3 extends over 15 amino acids. V gave up 3 bases and J gave up 2 bases, with 14 bases separating them. CDR3 sequence reads: CASSFGGKGAYEQYF. In nucleotides, the CDR3 is TGTGCCAGCAGCTTTGGGGGTAAGGGGGCCTACGAGCAGTACTTC. Drawing the rest from reference TRBV7-3 and TRBJ2-7, the complete variable domain is GAGVSQTPSNKVTEKGKYVELRCDPISGHTALYWYRQSLGQGPEFLIYFQGTGAADDSGLPNDRFFAVRPEGSVSTLKIQRTERGDSAVYLCASSFGGKGAYEQYFGPGTRLTVT.

The chain recombines TRBV29-1 with TRBJ1-1, with 11 bases that match TRBD1. After removal of 6 bases from V and 4 bases from J, the junction contained 10 bases not matched to a gene. The CDR3 covers 15 residues. Germline-derived CDR1 and CDR2 are SQVTM and ANQGSEA. CDR3 sequence: CSVPKPGQGGTEAFF. The CDR3 DNA reads as TGCAGCGTCCCCAAACCGGGACAGGGGGGCACTGAAGCTTTCTTT.

This chain joins TRBV19 and TRBJ2-5; the match to TRBD1 covers 7 bases. In germline, CDR1 is LNHDA, CDR2 SQIVND (reference sequence). Losses at the gene ends were 4 bases for V and 5 bases for J; bases not matched to a gene: 13. This CDR3 is 16 amino acids long. CDR3 amino acids: CASSTARTGIWETQYF. The CDR3 DNA is TGTGCCAGTAGTACCGCCCGGACAGGAATTTGGGAGACCCAGTACTTC.

V usage is TRBV2 and J usage is TRBJ2-2, with no clear D. V gave up 8 bases and J gave up 3 bases, with 7 bases separating them. The length of the CDR3 is 12 residues. CDR1 is SNHLY and CDR2 is FYNNEI in the germline V gene. For the CDR3, the DNA is TGTGCCAGCGAATTCGACACCGGGGAGCTGTTTTTT. Protein product: CASEFDTGELFF.

The gene calls are TRBV6-5 and TRBJ1-5; weak D call: TRBD1 (6 bases). Germline CDR1 and CDR2: MNHEY and SVGAGI. The CDR3 has 15 amino acids. The V end was cut by 4 bases, the J end by 4 bases, with 14 bases between. DNA of the CDR3: TGTGCCAGCAGTTTACAGGGTAAAGGGAATCAGCCCCAGCATTTT. Encoded protein: CASSLQGKGNQPQHF.

This chain links TRBV6-6 with TRBJ2-2; no definite D call. V was pared by 6 bases and J by 3 bases, with 11 bases between. The CDR3 totals 14 residues. Germline CDR1 reads MNHNY; CDR2 reads SVGAGI (reference sequence). The CDR3 DNA is TGTGCCAGCAGCCCTCACCGGGACACCGGGGAGCTGTTTTTT. This codes for CASSPHRDTGELFF.

The J gene is TRBJ2-7, the V gene TRBV28; D remains ambiguous. The CDR3 is 17 amino acids. Trimming stripped 4 bases from V and 3 bases from J, with 22 bases between. The germline gives CDR1 MDHEN, CDR2 SYDVKM. The chain's CDR3 is CASSSPSRHAGDYEQYF. DNA of the CDR3: TGTGCCAGCAGTTCTCCCTCAAGACACGCCGGTGACTACGAGCAGTACTTC.

This rearrangement joins TRBV29-1 to TRBJ1-1; 7 bases are a match to TRBD1. Germline assignment: CDR1 SQVTM and CDR2 ANQGSEA. The CDR3 is 11 amino acids. V shed 4 bases, J shed 6 bases, and the junction held 2 bases outside the gene matches. CDR3 sequence (DNA): TGCAGCGTTGGAGGGGGCCCTGAAGCTTTCTTT. It codes for CSVGGGPEAFF.

This clone was seen a few times. The V gene is TRBV12-3 or TRBV12-4, the J gene TRBJ2-1; possibly TRBD2 for D (7 bases). This CDR3 comprises 13 residues. Trimming stripped 7 bases from V and 8 bases from J, with 15 bases between. The CDR3, as DNA: TGTGCCAGCACACGGGGGGCCACGGATGAGCAGTTCTTC. It specifies CASTRGATDEQFF.

The rearrangement uses TRBV9 and TRBJ2-2; 14 bases agree with TRBD2. After removal of 8 bases from V and 4 bases from J, the junction contained 7 bases not matched to a gene. CDR1 is SGDLS and CDR2 is YYNGEE in the germline V gene. The CDR3 is 16 residues long. The CDR3 nucleotides are TGTGCCAGTTTGACGGGGACTAGCGGGAGCACCGGGGAGCTGTTTTTT. This translates into CASLTGTSGSTGELFF.

The chain is built from TRBV14 and TRBJ1-1; TRBD1 might be the D (6 bases). V was trimmed by 1 base and J by 4 bases, leaving 13 bases between them. The CDR3 runs to 15 residues. In germline, CDR1 is SGHDN, CDR2 FVKESK. The CDR3 DNA sequence: TGTGCCAGCAGCCAAGGGACTTCAGGGGCCACTGAAGCTTTCTTT. This gives the protein CASSQGTSGATEAFF. Full variable domain (outside the CDR3, taken from reference TRBV14 and TRBJ1-1): EAGVTQFPSHSVIEKGQTVTLRCDPISGHDNLYWYRRVMGKEIKFLLHFVKESKQDESGMPNNRFLAERTGGTYSTLKVQPAELEDSGVYFCASSQGTSGATEAFFGQGTRLTVV.

The genes are TRBV5-1 and TRBJ2-7; D gene uncertain. The CDR3 runs 14 residues. Trimming stripped 0 bases from V and 4 bases from J, with 11 bases between. Germline CDR1 reads SGHRS; CDR2 reads YFSETQ. CDR3 amino acids: CASSLAAGIYEQYF. CDR3 bases: TGCGCCAGCAGCTTGGCGGCAGGCATTTACGAGCAGTACTTC. Looking up the rest from reference TRBV5-1 and TRBJ2-7 gives the full variable domain: KAGVTQTPRYLIKTRGQQVTLSCSPISGHRSVSWYQQTPGQGLQFLFEYFSETQRNKGNFPGRFSGRQFSNSRSEMNVSTLELGDSALYLCASSLAAGIYEQYFGPGTRLTVT.

V usage is TRBV28 and J usage is TRBJ2-2; TRBD1 is a possible D gene (6 bases). Trimming pared 4 bases from V and 8 bases from J, leaving 23 bases between. Germline lookup yields CDR1 MDHEN and CDR2 SYDVKM. There are 17 residues in the CDR3. CDR3 coding DNA: TGTGCCAGCAGTTACCTCGCGACAGGACGGATCTGGGGGGAGCTGTTTTTT. This gives the protein CASSYLATGRIWGELFF.

This clone was recorded only once. This chain connects TRBV30 to TRBJ1-1, with D tentatively TRBD1 (5 bases). CDR3 size: 13 residues. Germline V gives CDR1 GTSNPN, CDR2 SVGIG (reference sequence). V dropped 0 bases and J dropped 5 bases, with 10 bases sitting between them. The CDR3 coding sequence is TGTGCCTGGAGTGTGCCGACAGTTACTGAAGCTTTCTTT. This gives the protein CAWSVPTVTEAFF. Filled out from reference TRBV30 and TRBJ1-1, the complete variable domain reads SQTIHQWPATLVQPVGSPLSLECTVEGTSNPNLYWYRQAAGRGLQLLFYSVGIGQISSEVPQNLSASRPQDRQFILSSKKLLLSDSGFYLCAWSVPTVTEAFFGQGTRLTVV.

V gene TRBV7-9 combines with J gene TRBJ1-2; D may be TRBD1 (6 bases). Germline V gives CDR1 SEHNR, CDR2 FQNEAQ (reference sequence). The CDR3 is 13 residues long. V lost 5 bases and J lost 3, with 10 bases in between. The CDR3, as DNA: TGTGCCAGCAGCCACAGGGCGCACTATGGCTACACCTTC. As protein: CASSHRAHYGYTF. The whole variable domain, filled in from reference TRBV7-9 and TRBJ1-2, reads DTGVSQNPRHKITKRGQNVTFRCDPISEHNRLYWYRQTLGQGPEFLTYFQNEAQLEKSRLLSDRFSAERPKGSFSTLEIQRTEQGDSAMYLCASSHRAHYGYTFGSGTRLTVV.

V gene TRBV6-4 combines with J gene TRBJ1-1, with 9 positions matching TRBD1. This CDR3 spans 14 amino acids. Per germline, CDR1 MRHNA and CDR2 SNTAGT. V was pared by 8 bases and J by 4 bases, with 8 bases of the junction left unmatched. CDR3 DNA: TGTGCCAGCCGGACGGACAGGGGTGGCACTGAAGCTTTCTTT. It yields the protein CASRTDRGGTEAFF.

The chain is built from TRBV7-6 and TRBJ2-5; 9 nucleotides agree with TRBD1. Trimming removed 1 base from V and 4 bases from J; junction bases left unmatched: 4. Germline V gives CDR1 SGHVS, CDR2 FNYEAQ. The CDR3 is made up of 15 amino acids. Written as DNA, the CDR3 is TGTGCCAGCAGCTTAGTACAGGGGGCTGGAGAGACCCAGTACTTC. Protein: CASSLVQGAGETQYF.

About this clone: Other DNA sequences in the same sample also yield this CDR3. The chain uses TRBV5-8 and TRBJ1-1; D ambiguous. The germline CDR1 and CDR2 sequences are SGHTS and YDEGEE. The CDR3 covers 12 residues. V was trimmed by 6 bases and J by 4 bases, leaving 10 bases between them. The CDR3 DNA sequence: TGTGCCAGCACCGCACGGGGCACTGAAGCTTTCTTT. Its translation: CASTARGTEAFF.

The gene calls are TRBV5-1 and TRBJ1-6, with D uncertain. The CDR3 runs to 15 residues. Trimming stripped 0 bases from V and 7 bases from J, with 11 bases between. Germline V CDR1 and CDR2: SGHRS, YFSETQ. CDR3 region: CASSLDDAANSPLHF. The CDR3 coding sequence is TGCGCCAGCAGCTTGGACGATGCAGCGAATTCACCCCTCCACTTT.

The V call is TRBV27, the J call TRBJ1-4; D is undetermined. The CDR3 totals 13 residues. Per germline, CDR1 MNHEY and CDR2 SMNVEV (reference sequence). The V and J ends lost 7 bases and 3 bases respectively, with 9 bases between them. The CDR3 DNA is TGTGCCAGCACCACTCACCCTAATGAAAAACTGTTTTTT. This codes for CASTTHPNEKLFF.